One sample yielded the 19 T cell receptor beta chains listed below, sequenced in a study of CD8+ T cells in alopecia areata. Stated treatment: oral pan-JAK inhibitor, 5-10 mg twice daily. Extraction and reverse transcription of RNA yielded cDNA as the sequencing template. Clones were sequenced by immunoSEQ multiplex PCR, and TCRdb holds only the in-frame ones, with some missing. The sample has 120,000 or so clones, under 65% seen once. Source: CD4+ T cells sorted from blood, taken at week 4, from a patient treated with tofacitinib. Receptors originate from a human donor with alopecia areata.

CDR3 DNA: TGTGCCAGCAGTTTAAAGAGGACTAGCGGGGGGCTTAGAGATACGCAGTATTTT. Its protein product is CASSLKRTSGGLRDTQYF. The rearrangement uses TRBV27 and TRBJ2-3, with 14 bases identical to TRBD2. The V gene's germline CDR1 is MNHEY and CDR2 SMNVEV (reference sequence). J was trimmed by 5 bases and V by 2 bases; bases with no gene match: 9. The CDR3 has 18 residues.

This clone has more than one count but fewer than ten. This chain joins TRBV7-2 and TRBJ2-5; 9 positions agree with TRBD2. The ends lost 5 bases at V and 5 bases at J; junction bases unmatched: 6. This CDR3 is built from 14 residues. The germline V gene encodes CDR1 SGHTA and CDR2 FQGNSA. CDR3 sequence (DNA): TGTGCCAGCAGCCGCGGGACTAGCCGGGAGACCCAGTACTTC. Protein sequence: CASSRGTSRETQYF.

CDR3 bases: TGCGCCAGCAGAGAGGGGGTGAGCACAGATACGCAGTATTTT. This sequence encodes CASREGVSTDTQYF. J is TRBJ2-3 and V is TRBV5-1; possible D gene TRBD1, 6 bases. The germline gives CDR1 SGHRS, CDR2 YFSETQ. The V end lost 5 bases, the J end lost 0 bases, and 10 bases lay between the germline ends. This CDR3 has 14 residues.

The CDR3 nucleotides read TGCGCCAGCAGCTTTACTAGCGGGGGTGACACCGGGGAGCTGTTTTTT. Its protein is CASSFTSGGDTGELFF. The chain employs TRBV5-1 and TRBJ2-2; 11 bases are a match to TRBD2. The CDR3 covers 16 residues. Per germline, CDR1 SGHRS and CDR2 YFSETQ. Unmatched junction bases numbered 3, after V lost 2 bases and J lost 3 bases.

In DNA, the CDR3 is TGTGCCAGCAGTAGAACCGGGGGAAACACTGAAGCTTTCTTT. Its protein is CASSRTGGNTEAFF. The rearrangement joins TRBV6-5 to TRBJ1-1, with a possible D match to TRBD1 (5 bases). The CDR3 length is 14 residues. The germline V gene encodes CDR1 MNHEY and CDR2 SVGAGI. Trimming stripped 5 bases from V and 2 bases from J, with 12 bases between.

The chain has TRBV20-1 and TRBJ2-1; no firm D call. There are 10 residues in the CDR3. Trimming pared 5 bases from V and 10 bases from J, leaving 9 bases between. The germline V gene has CDR1 DFQATT and CDR2 SNEGSKA (reference sequence). CDR3 nucleotide sequence: TGCAGTGCTTCCGACGGGGAGCAGTTCTTC. The encoded protein is CSASDGEQFF.

The CDR3, as DNA: TGTGCCAGCAGCTCGGAGGGACTAGCGGGCCACAATGAGCAGTTCTTC. Its protein is CASSSEGLAGHNEQFF. This chain uses TRBV5-4 with TRBJ2-1, with TRBD2 matching 12 bases. The ends lost 3 bases at V and 5 bases at J; junction bases unmatched: 6. The CDR3 consists of 16 residues. In germline, CDR1 is SGHNT, CDR2 YYREEE (reference sequence).

The V gene is TRBV9, the J gene TRBJ2-3; 7 bases line up with TRBD2. Trimming at V came to 0 bases and at J to 6 bases, leaving 7 bases not matched to a gene. There are 15 residues in the CDR3. Per germline, CDR1 SGDLS and CDR2 YYNGEE. DNA for the CDR3: TGTGCCAGCAGCGTAGACGGGAGGAGGGCGGATACGCAGTATTTT. This gives the protein CASSVDGRRADTQYF.

This sequence joins TRBV28 and TRBJ1-5; D remains unclear. This CDR3 comprises 12 residues. From germline, CDR1 is MDHEN and CDR2 SYDVKM. The ends were cut back, 8 bases at V and 0 bases at J, with 5 bases in the middle. For the CDR3, the DNA is TGTGCCAGCCGACATAGCAATCAGCCCCAGCATTTT. This encodes CASRHSNQPQHF.

The V call is TRBV7-2, the J call TRBJ1-2; D might be TRBD1 (6 bases). Germline loops: CDR1 SGHTA, CDR2 FQGNSA. The CDR3 runs to 14 residues. With 5 bases removed from V and 3 bases from J, the gap between germline ends came to 13 bases. CDR3 nucleotide sequence: TGTGCCAGCAGCCTACAGGGTGAGGACTATGGCTACACCTTC. It codes for CASSLQGEDYGYTF.

This clone was observed a few times. V is TRBV7-2 and J is TRBJ1-2; TRBD1 matches at 10 bases. This CDR3 comprises 13 residues. Germline V CDR1 and CDR2: SGHTA, FQGNSA. The V gene end was trimmed by 1 base and the J gene end by 7 bases; junction bases not matched to a gene: 0. The CDR3 protein is CASSLGDRGGYTF. For the CDR3, the DNA is TGTGCCAGCAGCTTAGGGGACAGGGGTGGCTACACCTTC. Full variable domain (rest looked up from reference TRBV7-2 and TRBJ1-2): GAGVSQSPSNKVTEKGKDVELRCDPISGHTALYWYRQSLGQGLEFLIYFQGNSAPDKSGLPSDRFSAERTGGSVSTLTIQRTQQEDSAVYLCASSLGDRGGYTFGSGTRLTVV.

The genes are TRBV30 and TRBJ2-1; 10 bases are a match to TRBD2. The CDR3 contains 13 residues. Germline lookup yields CDR1 GTSNPN and CDR2 SVGIG (reference sequence). J lost 6 bases, V lost 5 bases, and 4 bases had no gene match. Written as DNA, the CDR3 is TGTGCCTGGGCACTAGCGGGGCCCAATGAGCAGTTCTTC. Its protein is CAWALAGPNEQFF. Based on the CDR3 plus reference TRBV30 and TRBJ2-1, the full variable domain is SQTIHQWPATLVQPVGSPLSLECTVEGTSNPNLYWYRQAAGRGLQLLFYSVGIGQISSEVPQNLSASRPQDRQFILSSKKLLLSDSGFYLCAWALAGPNEQFFGPGTRLTVL.

The chain joins TRBV4-1 to TRBJ2-5; D may match TRBD1 or TRBD2 (6 bases each). The germline V gene has CDR1 MGHRA and CDR2 YSYEKL. Trimming stripped 4 bases from V and 2 bases from J, with 14 bases between. This CDR3 is built from 15 residues. The CDR3 sequence: CASSPRGLYQETQYF. CDR3 DNA sequence: TGCGCCAGCAGCCCCCGGGGGCTATATCAAGAGACCCAGTACTTC.

This clone was seen only a few times. The chain couples TRBV27 to TRBJ2-7; 7 bases fit TRBD1. The CDR3 totals 14 residues. Germline CDR1 reads MNHEY; CDR2 reads SMNVEV (reference sequence). Losses at the gene ends were 6 bases for V and 3 bases for J; bases not matched to a gene: 8. Here the CDR3 reads CASRIDRVHYEQYF. Here the CDR3 DNA reads TGTGCCAGCAGGATAGACAGGGTCCACTACGAGCAGTACTTC.

The chain couples TRBV11-1 to TRBJ2-6; perhaps TRBD1 as D (5 bases). The germline V gene has CDR1 SGHAT and CDR2 FQDESV (reference sequence). V lost 5 bases, J lost 0 bases, and 14 bases lay in between. The CDR3 length is 17 residues. In nucleotides, the CDR3 is TGTGCCAGCAGCGGGGCAGCTGTTAGCTCTGGGGCCAACGTCCTGACTTTC. Protein: CASSGAAVSSGANVLTF.

This chain connects TRBV4-1 to TRBJ2-7; 7 bases map to TRBD2. Germline V gives CDR1 MGHRA, CDR2 YSYEKL. This CDR3 has 15 amino acids. With 0 bases clipped from V and 4 bases from J, the junction kept 6 bases outside the gene matches. As DNA, the CDR3 is TGCGCCAGCAGCCAAGATTCCCTAGCGGTATACGAGCAGTACTTC. Translating it yields CASSQDSLAVYEQYF.

V gene TRBV2 combines with J gene TRBJ1-1; no firm D call. This CDR3 is 13 amino acids long. V was cut by 6 bases and J by 2 bases, with 10 bases left in between. From germline, CDR1 is SNHLY and CDR2 FYNNEI. As DNA, the CDR3 is TGTGCCAGCAGATTTAGGGTCAACACTGAAGCTTTCTTT. Translation gives CASRFRVNTEAFF.

The rearrangement links TRBV7-9 to TRBJ2-4, with 11 bases fitting TRBD2. Trimming removed 4 bases from V and 4 bases from J; junction bases left unmatched: 9. The CDR3 sequence is 17 residues long. CDR1 SEHNR and CDR2 FQNEAQ come from the germline V gene (reference sequence). The CDR3 nucleotides read TGTGCCAGCAGCTCCTCCCGGACTAGCGGGCAAAAAAACATTCAGTACTTC. This codes for CASSSSRTSGQKNIQYF.

This clone was seen only once. The V call is TRBV7-2, the J call TRBJ2-3; D is uncertain. CDR1 is SGHTA and CDR2 is FQGNSA in the germline V gene. Trimming stripped 1 base from V and 3 bases from J, with 8 bases between. The CDR3 consists of 14 residues. DNA for the CDR3: TGTGCCAGCAGCTTAGGGACCGCAACAGATACGCAGTATTTT. It codes for CASSLGTATDTQYF.